Each of the 9 T cell receptor beta chains below was sequenced from the same sample in a study of immune evolution from preneoplasia to lung adenocarcinoma. Data came from immunoSEQ multiplex PCR; TCRdb stores just in-frame clones and leaves some out. Seen here are 5,000 or so clones, around 82% observed once, and the top ten hold around 8.3%. Sequenced: FFPE lung adenocarcinoma in situ tissue. The origin of the receptors is a person aged 65 to 85 with lung adenocarcinoma.

V is TRBV7-2 and J is TRBJ2-7; 7 positions match TRBD1. The CDR3 runs 18 residues. V gave up 1 base and J gave up 0 bases; unmatched junction bases: 12. The germline gives CDR1 SGHTA, CDR2 FQGNSA. As DNA, the CDR3 is TGTGCCAGCAGCTTAGGGAGACAGGGAAGATTAAGCTCCTACGAGCAGTACTTC. The encoded protein is CASSLGRQGRLSSYEQYF.

The chain couples TRBV13 to TRBJ1-2; 7 positions match TRBD1. Germline loops: CDR1 PRHDT, CDR2 FYEKMQ (reference sequence). The CDR3 contains 14 residues. The V gene end was trimmed by 5 bases and the J gene end by 8 bases; junction bases not matched to a gene: 11. The CDR3 region is CASSTSGQISGYTF. CDR3 nucleotides: TGTGCCAGCAGCACATCGGGACAGATCTCCGGCTACACCTTC.

The V call is TRBV2, the J call TRBJ2-7; 12 bases agree with TRBD2. CDR1 SNHLY and CDR2 FYNNEI come from the germline V gene. The V segment lost 7 bases and the J segment 4 bases; nucleotides outside the gene matches: 8. This CDR3 region has 15 residues. This chain's CDR3 is CASKITGTSGYEQYF. CDR3 nucleotides: TGTGCCAGCAAAATCACCGGGACTAGCGGGTACGAGCAGTACTTC.

The chain employs TRBV2 and TRBJ2-7, with 7 bases aligning to TRBD1. From germline, CDR1 is SNHLY and CDR2 FYNNEI. The V gene end was trimmed by 8 bases and the J gene end by 3 bases; junction bases not matched to a gene: 7. This CDR3 region has 13 residues. The CDR3 is CASQVGTDYEQYF. In DNA, the CDR3 is TGTGCCAGCCAGGTCGGGACAGACTACGAGCAGTACTTC.

The rearrangement joins TRBV4-1 to TRBJ2-5; TRBD2 matches 9 bases. Germline loops: CDR1 MGHRA, CDR2 YSYEKL. V gave up 4 bases and J gave up 3 bases; unmatched junction bases: 6. The CDR3 spans 15 residues. CDR3 region: CASSRSGGSEETQYF. The DNA of the CDR3 is TGCGCCAGCAGCCGGAGCGGGGGGTCCGAAGAGACCCAGTACTTC.

The rearrangement uses TRBV19 and TRBJ2-3; D is unclear. The germline gives CDR1 LNHDA, CDR2 SQIVND (reference sequence). The V end lost 3 bases, the J end lost 1 base, and 8 bases lay between the germline ends. The CDR3 covers 14 residues. CDR3 protein: CASSMKSGTDTQYF. The CDR3 DNA reads TGTGCCAGTAGTATGAAGTCGGGCACAGATACGCAGTATTTT.

This clone occurred a few times. The chain recombines TRBV15 with TRBJ1-1, with D possibly being TRBD1 (6 bases). Germline CDR1 LNHNV, CDR2 YYDKDF (reference sequence). V was clipped by 0 bases and J by 0 bases, with 20 bases between them. This CDR3 region has 19 residues. The CDR3 sequence: CATSRDTPRRTAVNTEAFF. The CDR3 coding sequence is TGTGCCACCAGCAGAGATACACCTAGGAGGACAGCCGTGAACACTGAAGCTTTCTTT.

The chain combines TRBV9 with TRBJ2-1; no clear D gene. The CDR3 loop spans 14 amino acids. Germline V lookup: CDR1 SGDLS, CDR2 YYNGEE. Trimming cost V 0 bases and J 5 bases, with 9 bases left between them. Written as DNA, the CDR3 is TGTGCCAGCAGCGTAGAGGACCCAGACAATGAGCAGTTCTTC. It encodes CASSVEDPDNEQFF.

CDR3 residues: CASSKIQGGDEAFF. The CDR3 DNA sequence: TGTGCCAGTAGCAAAATACAGGGGGGGGATGAAGCTTTCTTT. The gene calls are TRBV19 and TRBJ1-1; TRBD1 agrees at 8 bases. V shed 6 bases, J shed 7 bases, and the junction held 10 bases outside the gene matches. The CDR3 is 14 amino acids. In germline, CDR1 is LNHDA, CDR2 SQIVND (reference sequence). Filled out from reference TRBV19 and TRBJ1-1, the complete variable domain reads DGGITQSPKYLFRKEGQNVTLSCEQNLNHDAMYWYRQDPGQGLRLIYYSQIVNDFQKGDIAEGYSVSREKKESFPLTVTSAQKNPTAFYLCASSKIQGGDEAFFGQGTRLTVV.